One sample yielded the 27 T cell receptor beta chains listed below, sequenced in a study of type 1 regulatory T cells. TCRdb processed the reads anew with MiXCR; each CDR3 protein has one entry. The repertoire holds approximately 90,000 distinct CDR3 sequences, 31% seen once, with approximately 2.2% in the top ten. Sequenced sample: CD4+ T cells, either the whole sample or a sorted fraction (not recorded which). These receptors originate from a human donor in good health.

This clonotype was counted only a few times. The CDR3 is CASSLASMNTEAFF. CDR3 DNA sequence: TGCGCCAGCAGCTTGGCAAGCATGAACACTGAAGCTTTCTTT. The chain has TRBV5-1 and TRBJ1-1, with D uncertain. Germline V gene lookup returns CDR1 SGHRS and CDR2 YFSETQ. This CDR3 has 14 residues. V lost 0 bases, J lost 0 bases, and 6 bases lay in between.

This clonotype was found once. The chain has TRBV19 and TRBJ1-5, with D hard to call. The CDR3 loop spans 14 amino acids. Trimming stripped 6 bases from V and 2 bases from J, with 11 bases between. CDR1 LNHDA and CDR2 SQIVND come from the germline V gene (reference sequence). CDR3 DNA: TGTGCCAGTAGCCAAGTCCCGGGCAATCAGCCCCAGCATTTT. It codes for CASSQVPGNQPQHF. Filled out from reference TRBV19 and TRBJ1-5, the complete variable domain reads DGGITQSPKYLFRKEGQNVTLSCEQNLNHDAMYWYRQDPGQGLRLIYYSQIVNDFQKGDIAEGYSVSREKKESFPLTVTSAQKNPTAFYLCASSQVPGNQPQHFGDGTRLSIL.

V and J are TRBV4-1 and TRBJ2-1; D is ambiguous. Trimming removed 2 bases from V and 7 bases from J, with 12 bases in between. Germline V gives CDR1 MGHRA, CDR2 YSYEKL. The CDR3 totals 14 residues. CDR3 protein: CASSQTGPQNEQFF. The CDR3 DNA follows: TGCGCCAGCAGCCAAACCGGGCCGCAAAATGAGCAGTTCTTC.

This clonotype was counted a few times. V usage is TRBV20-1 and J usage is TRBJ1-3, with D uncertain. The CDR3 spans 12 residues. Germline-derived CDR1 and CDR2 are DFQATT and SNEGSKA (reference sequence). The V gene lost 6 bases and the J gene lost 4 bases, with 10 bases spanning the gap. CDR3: CSAQVRGNTIYF. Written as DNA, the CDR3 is TGCAGTGCGCAAGTCCGGGGAAACACCATATATTTT.

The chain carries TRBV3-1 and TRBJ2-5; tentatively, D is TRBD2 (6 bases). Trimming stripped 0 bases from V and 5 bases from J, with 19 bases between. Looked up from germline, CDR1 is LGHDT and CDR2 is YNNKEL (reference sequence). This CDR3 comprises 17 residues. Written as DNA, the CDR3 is TGTGCCAGCAGCCAAGATATACTAACGGTTCGGGAGGAGACCCAGTACTTC. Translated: CASSQDILTVREETQYF.

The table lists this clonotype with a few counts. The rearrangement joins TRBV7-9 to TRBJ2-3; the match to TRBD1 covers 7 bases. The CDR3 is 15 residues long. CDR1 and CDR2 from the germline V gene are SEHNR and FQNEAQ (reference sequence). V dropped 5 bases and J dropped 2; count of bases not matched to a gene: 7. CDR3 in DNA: TGTGCCAGCAGCAACAGGGGAACTTTCACAGATACGCAGTATTTT. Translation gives CASSNRGTFTDTQYF.

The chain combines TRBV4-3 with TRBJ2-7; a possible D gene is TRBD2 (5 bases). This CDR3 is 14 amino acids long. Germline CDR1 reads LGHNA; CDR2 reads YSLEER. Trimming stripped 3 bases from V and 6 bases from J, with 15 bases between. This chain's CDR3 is CASSQEYLEGEQYF. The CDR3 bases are TGCGCCAGCAGCCAGGAATACCTCGAGGGCGAGCAGTACTTC.

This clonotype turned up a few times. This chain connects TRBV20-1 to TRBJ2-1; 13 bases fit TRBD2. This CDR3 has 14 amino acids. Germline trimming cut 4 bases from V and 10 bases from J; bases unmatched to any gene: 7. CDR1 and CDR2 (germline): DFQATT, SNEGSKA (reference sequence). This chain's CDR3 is CSATGGLAGAEQFF. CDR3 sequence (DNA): TGCAGTGCTACTGGAGGACTAGCGGGAGCCGAGCAGTTCTTC.

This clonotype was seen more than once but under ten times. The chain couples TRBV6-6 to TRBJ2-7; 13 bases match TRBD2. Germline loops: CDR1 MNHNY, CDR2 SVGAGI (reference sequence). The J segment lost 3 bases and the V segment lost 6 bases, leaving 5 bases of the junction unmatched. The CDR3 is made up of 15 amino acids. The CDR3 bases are TGTGCCAGCAGAACCGGGACTAGCGGGGTCTACGAGCAGTACTTC. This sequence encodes CASRTGTSGVYEQYF.

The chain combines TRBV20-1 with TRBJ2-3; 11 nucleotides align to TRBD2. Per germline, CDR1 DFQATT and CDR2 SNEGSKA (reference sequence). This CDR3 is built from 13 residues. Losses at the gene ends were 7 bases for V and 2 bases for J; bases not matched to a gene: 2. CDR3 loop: CSVTSGATDTQYF. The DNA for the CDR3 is TGCAGTGTGACTAGCGGGGCCACAGATACGCAGTATTTT.

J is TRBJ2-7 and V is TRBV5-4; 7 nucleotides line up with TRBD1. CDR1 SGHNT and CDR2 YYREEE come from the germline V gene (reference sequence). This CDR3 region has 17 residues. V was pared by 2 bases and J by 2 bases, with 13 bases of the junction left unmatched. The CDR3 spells CASSFGRGIAYTYEQYF. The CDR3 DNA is TGTGCCAGCAGCTTCGGCAGGGGGATAGCGTACACCTACGAGCAGTACTTC.

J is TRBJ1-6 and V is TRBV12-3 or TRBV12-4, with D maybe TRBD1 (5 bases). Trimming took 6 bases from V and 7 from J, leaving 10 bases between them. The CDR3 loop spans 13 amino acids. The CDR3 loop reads CASSLRQNSPLHF. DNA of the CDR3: TGTGCCAGCAGCCTCAGACAGAATTCACCCCTCCACTTT.

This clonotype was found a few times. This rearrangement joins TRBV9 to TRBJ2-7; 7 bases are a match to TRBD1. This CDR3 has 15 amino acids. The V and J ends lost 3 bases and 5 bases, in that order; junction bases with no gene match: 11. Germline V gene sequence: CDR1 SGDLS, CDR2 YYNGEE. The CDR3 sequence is CASSAVATGIDEQYF. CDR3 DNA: TGTGCCAGCAGCGCGGTGGCGACAGGGATAGACGAGCAGTACTTC.

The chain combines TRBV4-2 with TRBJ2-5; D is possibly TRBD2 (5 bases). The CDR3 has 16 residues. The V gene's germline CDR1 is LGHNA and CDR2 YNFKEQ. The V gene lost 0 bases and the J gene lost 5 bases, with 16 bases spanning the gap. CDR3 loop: CASSQDVGLSGETQYF. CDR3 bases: TGTGCCAGCAGCCAAGATGTCGGACTTTCTGGGGAGACCCAGTACTTC.

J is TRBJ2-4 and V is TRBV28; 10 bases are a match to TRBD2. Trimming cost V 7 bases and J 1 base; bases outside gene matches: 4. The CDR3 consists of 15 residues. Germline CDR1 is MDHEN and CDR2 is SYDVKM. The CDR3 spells CASKTGLAAKNIQYF. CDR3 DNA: TGTGCCAGCAAAACGGGACTAGCGGCCAAAAACATTCAGTACTTC.

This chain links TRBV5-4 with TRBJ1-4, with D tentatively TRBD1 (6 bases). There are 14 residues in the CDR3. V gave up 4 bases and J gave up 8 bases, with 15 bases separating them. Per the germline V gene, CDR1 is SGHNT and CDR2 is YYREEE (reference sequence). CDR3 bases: TGTGCCAGCAGCCCCGGGGCAGGGGACGAAAAACTGTTTTTT. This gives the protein CASSPGAGDEKLFF.

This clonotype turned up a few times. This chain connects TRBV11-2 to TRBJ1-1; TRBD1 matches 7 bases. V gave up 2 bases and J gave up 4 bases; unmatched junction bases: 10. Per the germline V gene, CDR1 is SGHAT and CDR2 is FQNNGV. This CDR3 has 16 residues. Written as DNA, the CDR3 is TGTGCCAGCAGCTTAATCGGGGTGACAGGGCTCACTGAAGCTTTCTTT. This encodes CASSLIGVTGLTEAFF.

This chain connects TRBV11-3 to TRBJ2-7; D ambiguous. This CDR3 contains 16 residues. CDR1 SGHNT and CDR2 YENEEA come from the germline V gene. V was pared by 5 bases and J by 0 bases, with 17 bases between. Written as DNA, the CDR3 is TGTGCCAGCAGCCCGCGTTATGGGCCGCCCTCCTACGAGCAGTACTTC. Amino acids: CASSPRYGPPSYEQYF.

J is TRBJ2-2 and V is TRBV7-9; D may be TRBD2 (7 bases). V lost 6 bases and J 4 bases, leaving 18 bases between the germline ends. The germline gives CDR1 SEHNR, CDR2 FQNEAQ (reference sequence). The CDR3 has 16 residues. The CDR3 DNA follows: TGTGCCAGCAGTCCTAGACTAGCAGGGGTCACCGGGGAGCTGTTTTTT. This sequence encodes CASSPRLAGVTGELFF.

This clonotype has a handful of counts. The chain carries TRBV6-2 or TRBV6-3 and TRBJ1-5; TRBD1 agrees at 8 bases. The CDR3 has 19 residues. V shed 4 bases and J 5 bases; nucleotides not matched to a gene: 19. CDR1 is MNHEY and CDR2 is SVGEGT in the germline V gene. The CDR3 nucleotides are TGTGCCAGCAGTTTCACAGGGGGACGCACACCAGGTGGGGATCAGCCCCAGCATTTT. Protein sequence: CASSFTGGRTPGGDQPQHF.

The CDR3 region is CSGGQGTGRPRTQYF. The CDR3 DNA reads TGCAGTGGGGGGCAAGGGACAGGGCGACCAAGGACCCAGTACTTC. V and J are TRBV20-1 and TRBJ2-5, with 9 bases matching TRBD1. V was pared by 7 bases and J by 7 bases, with 16 bases of the junction left unmatched. The V gene's germline CDR1 is DFQATT and CDR2 SNEGSKA (reference sequence). There are 15 residues in the CDR3.

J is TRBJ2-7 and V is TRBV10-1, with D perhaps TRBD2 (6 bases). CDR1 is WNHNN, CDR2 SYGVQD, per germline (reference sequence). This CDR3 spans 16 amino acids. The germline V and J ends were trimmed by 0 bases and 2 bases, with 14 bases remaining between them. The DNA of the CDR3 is TGCGCCAGCAGTGAGTCTTTACTAGCCCGGACCTACGAGCAGTACTTC. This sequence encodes CASSESLLARTYEQYF.

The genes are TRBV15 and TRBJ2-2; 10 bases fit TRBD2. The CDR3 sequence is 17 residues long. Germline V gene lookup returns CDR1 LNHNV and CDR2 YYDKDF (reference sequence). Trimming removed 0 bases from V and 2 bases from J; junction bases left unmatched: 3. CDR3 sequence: CATSRELAGTNTGELFF. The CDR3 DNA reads TGTGCCACCAGCAGAGAACTAGCGGGAACAAACACCGGGGAGCTGTTTTTT.

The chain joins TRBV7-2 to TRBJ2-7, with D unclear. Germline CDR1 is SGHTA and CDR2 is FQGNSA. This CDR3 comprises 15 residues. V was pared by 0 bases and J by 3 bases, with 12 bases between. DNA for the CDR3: TGTGCCAGCAGCTTAGCTTGGCAGGAGTACTACGAGCAGTACTTC. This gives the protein CASSLAWQEYYEQYF.

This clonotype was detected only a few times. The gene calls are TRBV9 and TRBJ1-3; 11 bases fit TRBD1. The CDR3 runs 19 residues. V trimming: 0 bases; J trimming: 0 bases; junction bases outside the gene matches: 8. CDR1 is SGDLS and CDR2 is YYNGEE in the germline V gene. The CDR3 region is CASSVDGQGAISSGNTIYF. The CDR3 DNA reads TGTGCCAGCAGCGTAGACGGACAGGGGGCTATTAGCTCTGGAAACACCATATATTTT.

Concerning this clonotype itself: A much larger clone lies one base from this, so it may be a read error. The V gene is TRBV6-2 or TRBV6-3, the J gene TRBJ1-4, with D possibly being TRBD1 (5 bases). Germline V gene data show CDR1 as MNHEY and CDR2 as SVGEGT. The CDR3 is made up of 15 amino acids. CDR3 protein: CVSTSAGTANEKLFF. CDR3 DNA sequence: TGTGTCAGCACCTCGGCGGGGACGGCTAATGAAAAACTGTTTTTT.

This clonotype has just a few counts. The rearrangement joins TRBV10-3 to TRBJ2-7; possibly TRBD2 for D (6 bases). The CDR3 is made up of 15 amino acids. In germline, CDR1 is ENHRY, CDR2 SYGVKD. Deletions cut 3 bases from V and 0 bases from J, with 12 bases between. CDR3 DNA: TGTGCCATCAGTGACCGGGACTCGCCCTCCTACGAGCAGTACTTC. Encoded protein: CAISDRDSPSYEQYF.